This T cell receptor (beta chain) was sequenced during a study of T cells in Graves' hyperthyroidism and ophthalmopathy. Study background: Peripheral blood specimens were obtained at initial diagnosis, prior to any treatment.

Uncontrolled infection, other autoimmune disease, pregnancy and lactation each barred patients from inclusion. V lost 0 bases to trimming and J lost 4 bases, with 9 bases between them. The CDR3 is 13 amino acids. Germline CDR1 DFQATT, CDR2 SNEGSKA (reference sequence). Amplification of TCR beta CDR3 regions was performed using RNA transcripts as template. The HTBI primer set was used in a first-round RT-PCR of the TCR CDR3. TCRdb called the multiplex PCR reads again in MiXCR, with one record for every CDR3 protein. The data hold under 550,000 distinct CDR3 sequences, with just under 20% observed a single time. In its sample, this clonotype was seen a few times.

This chain joins TRBV20-1 and TRBJ1-2; no reliable D call. This sequence was found in a middle-aged man with Graves' ophthalmopathy. Sequenced material: blood. The CDR3 reads CSARDGKVYGYTF. The CDR3 DNA reads TGCAGTGCTAGAGACGGGAAGGTCTATGGCTACACCTTC.